These 4 T cell receptor beta chains were all obtained from the same sample, sequenced in a study of radiotherapy plus CTLA-4 blockade in lung cancer. Clones were sequenced by immunoSEQ multiplex PCR, and TCRdb holds only the in-frame ones, with some missing. The sample has around 44,000 clones, approximately 71% seen once. The material sequenced was peripheral blood, taken from a patient treated with radiotherapy plus ipilimumab. Receptors originate from a human donor with non-small cell lung cancer whose response to radiotherapy plus ipilimumab could not be evaluated.

The table lists this clone with a count of one. The chain joins TRBV7-9 to TRBJ1-4, with no clear D. The CDR3 sequence is 15 residues long. Germline lookup yields CDR1 SEHNR and CDR2 FQNEAQ (reference sequence). V was pared by 8 bases and J by 0 bases, with 13 bases between. CDR3 in amino acids: CASEEGITTNEKLFF. The CDR3 DNA is TGTGCCAGCGAAGAGGGAATCACAACTAATGAAAAACTGTTTTTT.

The gene calls are TRBV2 and TRBJ2-3; a possible D gene is TRBD2 (7 bases). The CDR3 is made up of 15 amino acids. V was clipped by 4 bases and J by 3 bases, with 14 bases between them. CDR1 is SNHLY, CDR2 FYNNEI, per germline. The CDR3 sequence is CASSAGGAVTDTQYF. The DNA for the CDR3 is TGTGCCAGCAGTGCTGGGGGGGCAGTAACAGATACGCAGTATTTT.

This clone was picked up one time. The chain has TRBV18 and TRBJ1-1, with 7 bases fitting TRBD1. The CDR3 is made up of 15 amino acids. Germline V gene lookup returns CDR1 KGHSH and CDR2 LQKENI. Trimming took 8 bases from V and 6 from J; bases not matched to a gene: 15. This chain's CDR3 is CASLFLGTVTPEAFF. The CDR3 nucleotides are TGTGCCAGCCTCTTTTTGGGGACAGTAACCCCTGAAGCTTTCTTT.

V usage is TRBV27 and J usage is TRBJ1-2; 10 nucleotides align to TRBD1. With 2 bases clipped from V and 8 bases from J, the junction kept 8 bases outside the gene matches. Germline V CDR1 and CDR2: MNHEY, SMNVEV (reference sequence). The CDR3 sequence is 15 residues long. As DNA, the CDR3 is TGTGCCAGCAGTTTAGGGACAGGGGCCCTTGGGGGCTACACCTTC. This sequence encodes CASSLGTGALGGYTF.